The present entry profiles one T cell receptor beta chain with its context. What antigen it recognizes has not been identified. No much larger clone is present one base from it, and per-base qualities are unavailable. The data belong to a study of T cell responses to AZD1222 COVID-19 vaccine listed by TCRdb under 2021. In the study overall: AZD1222 recipients given second doses at about 4 weeks or at about 12 weeks were pooled, since spike-specific TCR depth and breadth were not found to differ between the two schedules. A total of just over 230 trial participants underwent TCR sequencing, of whom roughly 210 had received two doses of AZD1222 and approximately 25 had received two doses of the MenACWY control vaccine. Enrollment into the trials was organized by age into subgroups of 18-55, 56-69 and 70-plus years, and those subgroups contained about 160, 30 and 59 TCR-sequenced participants, respectively.

Sample time point, as interpreted from the label and publication: baseline before first vaccination. Vaccinee samples came from UK trials COV001 and COV002, including a single-blind randomized controlled phase 2/3 trial of AZD1222 (ChAdOx1 nCoV-19) in healthy adults. Trial participant PBMC samples were collected at day 0 and day 28 after the second dose for TCRbeta chain sequencing. As encoded in the germline V gene, CDR1 is MNHEY while CDR2 is SVGAGI. There are 15 amino acids in the CDR3, from cysteine to phenylalanine inclusive. Only the CDR3 DNA is retained, 45 bases long and in frame from the first base. At the junction V is shortened by 6 bases and J by 6 bases, with 21 bases in between. The CDR3 regions of human TCRbeta chains were analyzed by immunosequencing. The study's own analysis went as follows. Repertoire TCRs were matched against a reference library of SARS-CoV-2-specific TCRs generated with the MIRA antigen-specificity platform. Breadth was defined as the fraction of unique TCRs that were SARS-CoV-2-associated. Depth was defined as the fraction of total T cells that were SARS-CoV-2-associated. Using the MIRA data, every spike-specific TCR was mapped to the spike region that the TCR reacted to and assigned to either a CD4 or a CD8 class. Log10-transformed breadth and depth values were compared by one-way ANOVA with Sidak's multiple comparisons tests. Held by TCRdb, this immuneACCESS table contains in-frame sequences only and omits some clones. Under half of the omission traces to an unresolved V gene where checked; the cause of the rest is unknown. D and trimming were read from the DNA, whereas the V and J calls and clone size are those reported in that table. The sample has about 85,000 clones on record, about nine tenths of them singletons. The ten biggest clones cover roughly 7.5% of the sample.

What the study reported, not specific to this receptor: In the small 56-69-year group, the increase in depth fell short of significance, most likely because of low power. Participants were mostly white British and included more females than males, and it was suggested by the authors that clonal diversity may have been underestimated. Only a handful of AZD1222 recipients were SARS-CoV-2 seropositive at baseline, limiting conclusions about previously exposed vaccinees. No day 14 peak-response samples were available, so repertoires were characterized only after the peak T cell response. Nearly half of unique spike-specific TCRs reportedly recognized epitopes outside regions mutated in the B.1.351 and B.1.1.7 variants. A significant rise in spike-specific TCR breadth and depth was observed after two AZD1222 doses relative to day 0 and relative to MenACWY recipients. The vaccine-associated CD4 TCRs covered the entire spike protein, and the dominant responses fell in regions 160-218 and 743-854.

The chain joins TRBV6-5 to TRBJ2-7; TRBD1 is possibly the D segment (5 matching bases). The receptor was derived from an adult in good health. Material: peripheral blood, obtained on day 0 of AZD1222 vaccination. Here the CDR3 is given as CASSLRARAKSEQYF. The bases are TGTGCCAGCAGCTTACGAGCCAGGGCAAAGTCCGAGCAGTACTTC.